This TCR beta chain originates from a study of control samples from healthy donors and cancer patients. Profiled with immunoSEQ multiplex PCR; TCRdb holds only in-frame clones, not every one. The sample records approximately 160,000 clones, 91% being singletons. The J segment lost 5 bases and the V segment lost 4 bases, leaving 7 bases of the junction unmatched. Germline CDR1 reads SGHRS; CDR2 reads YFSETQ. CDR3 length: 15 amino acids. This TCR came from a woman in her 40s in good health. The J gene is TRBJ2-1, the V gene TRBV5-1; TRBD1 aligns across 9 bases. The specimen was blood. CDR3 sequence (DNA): TGCGCCAGCAGCCTCGGACAGGGGCCACACAATGAGCAGTTCTTC. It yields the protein CASSLGQGPHNEQFF. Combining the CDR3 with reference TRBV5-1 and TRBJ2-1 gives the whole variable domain KAGVTQTPRYLIKTRGQQVTLSCSPISGHRSVSWYQQTPGQGLQFLFEYFSETQRNKGNFPGRFSGRQFSNSRSEMNVSTLELGDSALYLCASSLGQGPHNEQFFGPGTRLTVL.